These 3 T cell receptor beta chains share one sample of origin, sequenced in a study of T cell responses to AZD1222 COVID-19 vaccine. TCRdb's table, derived via immunoSEQ multiplex PCR, lists solely in-frame clones and lacks some. The data hold around 140,000 clones, with 91% observed a single time. Sequenced material: peripheral blood, taken 28 days after the second dose of the MenACWY control vaccine. These receptors were obtained from an adult who received the MenACWY meningococcal vaccine as a control.

The V call is TRBV5-1, the J call TRBJ1-2, with D possibly matching TRBD1 (5 bases). Germline V gene sequence: CDR1 SGHRS, CDR2 YFSETQ. The CDR3 runs 12 residues. Trimming cost V 5 bases and J 2 bases, with 7 bases left between them. The DNA of the CDR3 is TGCGCCAGCAGGGACACCAACTATGGCTACACCTTC. Its translation is CASRDTNYGYTF.

This sequence joins TRBV19 and TRBJ1-5, with 8 bases identical to TRBD1. With 5 bases clipped from V and 7 bases from J, the junction kept 10 bases outside the gene matches. Per germline, CDR1 LNHDA and CDR2 SQIVND (reference sequence). The CDR3 length is 15 residues. The CDR3 sequence is CASSHVDRGGQPQHF. CDR3 in DNA: TGTGCCAGTAGTCACGTTGACAGGGGCGGGCAGCCCCAGCATTTT.

This chain connects TRBV28 to TRBJ1-1, with TRBD1 as a possible D gene (5 bases). Germline V lookup: CDR1 MDHEN, CDR2 SYDVKM. CDR3 length equals 17 residues. The germline V and J ends were trimmed by 1 base and 1 base, with 16 bases remaining between them. CDR3 nucleotides: TGTGCCAGCAGTTTATTCTGGGGCCAGTCGGGGAACACTGAAGCTTTCTTT. It specifies CASSLFWGQSGNTEAFF.